This TCR beta chain is drawn from a study of blood T cell repertoires in COVID-19. Authors' processing steps: By means of reference gene primer amplification, nucleated cell counts were estimated. Assay: immunoSEQ multiplex PCR; the TCRdb copy retains only in-frame clones and omits some. That table supplies the V and J calls and clone size; D and trimming were determined from the DNA. Here the sample spans about 170,000 clones, 70% to 85% being singletons. Individuals aged about 18 to 89 years were recruited from fewer than 30 US areas. Germline V gene data show CDR1 as SGHNT and CDR2 as YYREEE (reference sequence). The trim removed 2 bases at V and 8 bases at J, leaving 5 bases unmatched. The CDR3 is made up of 14 amino acids.

The chain employs TRBV5-4 and TRBJ2-3; 10 bases agree with TRBD2. Sequences were obtained from PBMCs or T cells enriched from blood (not recorded which). This TCR was sampled from a woman in her seventies in a cohort exposed to, infected with or recovered from COVID-19 (not recorded which). In DNA form, the CDR3 reads TGTGCCAGCAGCTTCCTAGCGGGAGTGGGTACGCAGTATTTT. Protein product: CASSFLAGVGTQYF. Drawing the rest from reference TRBV5-4 and TRBJ2-3, the complete variable domain is ETGVTQSPTHLIKTRGQQVTLRCSSQSGHNTVSWYQQALGQGPQFIFQYYREEENGRGNFPPRFSGLQFPNYSSELNVNALELDDSALYLCASSFLAGVGTQYFGPGTRLTVL.